This T cell receptor beta chain was captured by sequencing in a study of cytomegalovirus exposure and HLA in healthy donors. Vbeta (60) and Jbeta (13) primers were used in the PCR. Produced via immunoSEQ multiplex PCR; TCRdb's table is partial and in-frame only. The table includes some 150,000 clones, around 88% detected once. The CDR3 loop spans 16 amino acids. The V call is TRBV1, the J call TRBJ1-2; the D call TRBD1 from the table was never checked on the DNA. TRBV1 is a pseudogene locus. The source is a woman in her twenties or thirties in good health and CMV-seronegative. Sequenced sample: PBMCs. CDR3 nucleotide sequence: TGCACCAGCAGCCATCCCGGACAGGAGAATAACTATGGCTACACCTTC. Its translation: CTSSHPGQENNYGYTF.